A selection of T cell receptor beta chains follows, all from one sample in a study of identical twins. MiXCR, applied by TCRdb to the 5' RACE reads, yields one record per CDR3 protein. The sample has 690,000 or so distinct CDR3 sequences; 8.6% are singletons. These data were also filed under a second study, of yellow fever vaccine responses in identical twins.

Sequenced sample: PBMCs. These receptors all stem from a woman younger than 35 in good health. The CDR3 runs from the conserved cysteine through the conserved F or W. A D gene is named only where the DNA matches it firmly. Clone size is not always given. Where it is, it says once, few, many or a class for expanded clones.

j_call	clone_size	cdr3_length	v_call	d_call	cdr3_nt	cdr3_aa
TRBJ2-1	many	15	TRBV20-1	TRBD1	TGCAGTGCTATCCCAGTCCAGGGGGCTGGAGGTGAGCAGTTCTTC	CSAIPVQGAGGEQFF
TRBJ2-3	many	15	TRBV5-1	-	TGCGCCAGCAGCTTGGAGGCCCCAAGCACAGATACGCAGTATTTT	CASSLEAPSTDTQYF
TRBJ2-7	many	14	TRBV5-1	TRBD1	TGCGCCAGCAGCGGGGACAGGTACACCTACGAGCAGTACTTC	CASSGDRYTYEQYF
TRBJ1-4	-	14	TRBV4-3	-	TGCGCCAGCAGCGCACAACCCGGGGGTGAAAAACTGTTTTTT	CASSAQPGGEKLFF
TRBJ2-3	many	15	TRBV12-3/TRBV12-4	TRBD1	TGTGCCAGCAGTTTGGGGACAGGGTCATCCGATACGCAGTATTTT	CASSLGTGSSDTQYF
TRBJ2-1	-	16	TRBV29-1	TRBD2	TGCAGCGTTGATAAAGGCTGGGCTAGCGGGGTCAATGAGCAGTTCTTC	CSVDKGWASGVNEQFF
TRBJ1-1	many	14	TRBV12-3/TRBV12-4	-	TGTGCCAGCAGTAAAATACAGGGAAACACTGAAGCTTTCTTT	CASSKIQGNTEAFF
TRBJ1-2	few	11	TRBV29-1	-	TGCAGCGTAGGCGGCATCTATGGCTACACCTTC	CSVGGIYGYTF
TRBJ2-4	-	18	TRBV6-2/TRBV6-3	-	TGTGCCAGCCGCAGCCCCTGGGACGGGACCATTCCCAAAAACATTCAGTACTTC	CASRSPWDGTIPKNIQYF
TRBJ1-1	few	18	TRBV20-1	TRBD1	TGCAGTGCTAGATCAGCTCCGGGACAGGGGAGTTGGTACACTGAAGCTTTCTTT	CSARSAPGQGSWYTEAFF
TRBJ2-7	-	14	TRBV12-3/TRBV12-4	TRBD1	TGTGCCAGCAGTTCTACAGGGGTGGGATACGAGCAGTACTTC	CASSSTGVGYEQYF
TRBJ2-1	few	13	TRBV29-1	TRBD1	TGCAGCGCGGACCGGGACAGCTACAATGAGCAGTTCTTC	CSADRDSYNEQFF